The 11 T cell receptor beta chains given below trace back to one sample, sequenced in a study of T cells in Graves' hyperthyroidism and ophthalmopathy. There were TCR beta CDR3 regions amplified from RNA transcripts. A set of HTBI primers served as the primers for a first-round RT-PCR of the TCR CDR3. TCRdb itself ran the multiplex PCR reads through MiXCR, one entry per CDR3 protein. In the table there are approximately 480,000 distinct CDR3 sequences, about 20% of which are singletons. The sample was blood. The receptors were sampled from a man younger than 30 with Graves' hyperthyroidism.

This clonotype was seen at least ten times. This rearrangement joins TRBV28 to TRBJ1-5, with 8 bases that match TRBD1. CDR3 length equals 14 residues. Germline CDR1 reads MDHEN; CDR2 reads SYDVKM. V lost 5 bases and J lost 7; bases outside the gene matches: 7. DNA for the CDR3: TGTGCCAGCAGTCAATTCAGGGGGCGCCAGCCCCAGCATTTT. The encoded protein is CASSQFRGRQPQHF. Using reference TRBV28 and TRBJ1-5 for the parts outside the CDR3, the full variable domain is DVKVTQSSRYLVKRTGEKVFLECVQDMDHENMFWYRQDPGLGLRLIYFSYDVKMKEKGDIPEGYSVSREKKERFSLILESASTNQTSMYLCASSQFRGRQPQHFGDGTRLSIL.

As regards this clonotype: No conserved phenylalanine or tryptophan is present at the end of the CDR3, so a read error is the likely explanation. V and J are TRBV9 and TRBJ2-6; D perhaps matches TRBD1 (5 bases). The CDR3 runs 15 residues. The germline V gene has CDR1 SGDLS and CDR2 YYNGEE. Trimming took 3 bases from V and 4 from J, leaving 11 bases between them. The CDR3 nucleotides are TGTGCCAGCAGCGGTACAGGTTCCGGGGCCAACGTCCTGACTGTC. Translated, it gives CASSGTGSGANVLTV.

In this sample, this clonotype turned up many times. This chain uses TRBV12-5 with TRBJ1-2; 9 nucleotides match TRBD1. The CDR3 is 14 amino acids. The junction had 7 bases not matched to a gene; V was cut back by 5 bases and J by 6 bases. Germline V gives CDR1 LGHNT, CDR2 FRNRAP. The DNA of the CDR3 is TGTGCTAGTGGTCTCCTCGGACAGGGGCATGGCTACACCTTC. Amino acid sequence: CASGLLGQGHGYTF.

This clonotype was counted at least ten times. This chain links TRBV25-1 with TRBJ1-2, with TRBD1 identical over 10 bases. The CDR3 length is 14 residues. With V trimmed by 8 bases and J by 7 bases, 10 bases remained unmatched. Germline loops: CDR1 MGHDK, CDR2 SYGVNS. The CDR3 here is CASRSDRGVGGYTF. Written as DNA, the CDR3 is TGTGCCAGCCGCTCGGACAGGGGGGTAGGTGGCTACACCTTC.

On this clonotype: A much more abundant neighbour one base away suggests this may be a read error. V usage is TRBV7-9 and J usage is TRBJ1-1, with D unresolved. The CDR3 runs to 14 residues. V lost 5 bases and J 7 bases, leaving 17 bases between the germline ends. Looked up from germline, CDR1 is SEHNR and CDR2 is FQNEAQ (reference sequence). The CDR3 protein is CASSHSETGDEAFF. The CDR3 DNA reads as TGTGCCAGCAGCCACTCCGAGACGGGCGATGAAGCTTTCTTT.

In this sample, this clonotype turned up many times. The chain links TRBV6-1 to TRBJ2-5; D possibly matches TRBD1 or TRBD2 (7 bases each). From germline, CDR1 is MNHNS and CDR2 SASEGT. This CDR3 comprises 13 residues. V was pared by 4 bases and J by 5 bases, with 11 bases between. This CDR3 is CASSARGGETQYF. The CDR3 DNA reads TGTGCCAGCAGTGCCAGGGGGGGGGAGACCCAGTACTTC.

The rearrangement joins TRBV10-3 to TRBJ1-5; D possibly corresponds to TRBD1 (5 bases). V was shortened by 0 bases and J by 2 bases, with 8 bases between the two germline ends. From germline, CDR1 is ENHRY and CDR2 SYGVKD. The CDR3 is 15 amino acids. CDR3 in DNA: TGTGCCATCAGTGAGTCGTCGGGGGGCAATCAGCCCCAGCATTTT. Translating it yields CAISESSGGNQPQHF.

This clonotype showed up just a few times. The rearrangement joins TRBV28 to TRBJ1-1; 10 bases are a match to TRBD1. This CDR3 spans 15 amino acids. With 6 bases clipped from V and 7 bases from J, the junction kept 11 bases outside the gene matches. The germline CDR1 and CDR2 sequences are MDHEN and SYDVKM. CDR3 loop: CASRGTGALVREAFF. The DNA for the CDR3 is TGTGCCAGCAGGGGGACAGGGGCCCTAGTCCGTGAAGCTTTCTTT.

The CDR3 DNA is TGTGCCAGCAGTCCCGTGGCAGCGGACACTGAAGCTTTCTTT. This gives the protein CASSPVAADTEAFF. V is TRBV6-1 and J is TRBJ1-1; D is ambiguous. V was trimmed by 5 bases and J by 3 bases, leaving 13 bases between them. There are 14 residues in the CDR3. Germline-derived CDR1 and CDR2 are MNHNS and SASEGT.

This clonotype was counted ten times or more. The chain joins TRBV28 to TRBJ2-7; no definite D call. Per the germline V gene, CDR1 is MDHEN and CDR2 is SYDVKM. This CDR3 spans 14 amino acids. V was pared by 4 bases and J by 0 bases, with 10 bases between. This CDR3 reads CASSSSLRSYEQYF. The CDR3 DNA reads as TGTGCCAGCAGTTCCAGCCTTCGCTCCTACGAGCAGTACTTC.

This clonotype came up a few times. This chain joins TRBV5-1 and TRBJ2-7; 10 bases are a match to TRBD2. Germline values: CDR1 SGHRS, CDR2 YFSETQ. CDR3 length: 15 residues. The trim removed 7 bases at V and 0 bases at J, leaving 7 bases unmatched. CDR3 loop: CASRSSGGYSYEQYF. CDR3 DNA sequence: TGCGCCAGCCGCTCTAGCGGGGGTTACTCCTACGAGCAGTACTTC. The variable domain in full, with the rest retrieved from reference TRBV5-1 and TRBJ2-7, is KAGVTQTPRYLIKTRGQQVTLSCSPISGHRSVSWYQQTPGQGLQFLFEYFSETQRNKGNFPGRFSGRQFSNSRSEMNVSTLELGDSALYLCASRSSGGYSYEQYFGPGTRLTVT.